The T cell receptor (beta chain) described here comes from a study of OX40 agonist ivuxolimab in advanced cancers. Study in general: Aged 23 to 79 with a mean of approximately 57 years, they were 82.7% male. One patient with hepatocellular carcinoma and two with cutaneous melanoma, three in all, had partial responses.

Study conclusions and caveats: Relative to CD4+ cells, CD8+ T cells on average had more expanded clones.

V dropped 4 bases and J dropped 3; count of bases not matched to a gene: 8. Germline assignment: CDR1 SGHDT and CDR2 YYEEEE. The CDR3 covers 18 residues. Clones were sequenced by immunoSEQ multiplex PCR, and TCRdb holds only the in-frame ones, with some missing. Found here are tens of thousands of clones, roughly 87% of them singletons; the top ten hold approximately 10%. In regard to this clone: What it binds is unknown.

The receptor comes from an adult with an advanced solid tumor such as melanoma, head and neck, liver or kidney cancer. V usage is TRBV5-6 and J usage is TRBJ2-1, with TRBD2 matching 15 bases. Sequencing used CD4+ or CD8+ T cells sorted from blood, obtained in a trial of the OX40 agonist ivuxolimab. The CDR3 coding sequence is TGTGCCAGCAGCGGCGGACTAGCGGGAGGGCCGAGCTACAATGAGCAGTTCTTC. The encoded protein is CASSGGLAGGPSYNEQFF.